The source of this T cell receptor (beta chain) is a study of blood T cells in healthy people across ages. Germline V CDR1 and CDR2: LGHNA, YSLEER. CDR3 length: 16 residues. Trimming shortened V by 0 bases and J by 0 bases, and 9 bases separated the two germline ends. This clonotype was counted only a few times. Next came a second PCR, run for about 7 to 12 cycles, which used a sample-barcoded 5' primer along with a J-beta primer mix. Each CDR3 protein is one row after TCRdb ran MiXCR on the 5' RACE reads. Counted here are 500,000 to 550,000 distinct CDR3 sequences, 20% to 30% occurring once; the ten biggest clones make up around 10%. The data also belong to a second study, concerning T cells of mothers and their children. That source notes: Second-round PCR products received sample barcodes and 2-4 random nucleotides from the M1S primer. Researchers report slightly higher, though non-significant, overlap in related mother-child pairs than in unrelated pairs.

The sample consisted of blood. The sequence was obtained from a boy between 10 and 17 years old in good health. The V and J genes are TRBV4-3 and TRBJ1-3, with D unresolved. DNA for the CDR3: TGCGCCAGCAGCCAAGAGAGGCAATACTCTGGAAACACCATATATTTT. Amino acid sequence: CASSQERQYSGNTIYF.